Listed below are T cell receptor beta chains from one sample, sequenced in a study of vaccination effects on CD4 cells after COVID-19. Their antigens are not known. TCRdb's copy holds only in-frame clones and misses some; the assay was immunoSEQ multiplex PCR. The table includes 25,000 to 35,000 clones, 70% to 75% detected once. The material was CD4+ T cells from PBMCs cultured without peptide, obtained after COVID-19 vaccination. The source is a human donor who received a COVID-19 vaccine. Both conserved end residues are part of each CDR3. A D gene is named only where the DNA matches it firmly. Size is omitted from some rows. Given values are once, few, many or a class for expanded clones.

D gene,clone size,J gene,CDR3 length,V gene,CDR3 DNA,CDR3 protein
-,-,TRBJ2-5,12,TRBV23-1,TGCGCCAGCAGTCCCCCCTCAGAGACCCAGTACTTC,CASSPPSETQYF
-,few,TRBJ2-6,15,TRBV29-1,TGCAGCGTTTTGGACGGCTACTCTGGGGCCAACGTCCTGACTTTC,CSVLDGYSGANVLTF
-,-,TRBJ1-4,12,TRBV28,TGTGCCAGCAGTTTCTCCAATGAAAAACTGTTTTTT,CASSFSNEKLFF
-,few,TRBJ2-3,14,TRBV9,TGTGCCAGCAGCCTAGGGGGGGGCACAGATACGCAGTATTTT,CASSLGGGTDTQYF
TRBD1,-,TRBJ1-6,16,TRBV28,TGTGCCAGCAGTTCGGGCTTGACAGGGGAAAATTCACCCCTCCACTTT,CASSSGLTGENSPLHF
-,few,TRBJ2-1,11,TRBV12-3/TRBV12-4,TGTGCCAGCAGTACGCCCTACAAGCAGTTCTTC,CASSTPYKQFF
TRBD2,-,TRBJ2-3,16,TRBV2,TGTGCCAGCAGGGATGGGACTAGCGGGATGACAGATACGCAGTATTTT,CASRDGTSGMTDTQYF
-,-,TRBJ2-6,14,TRBV7-2,TGTGCCAGCAACCAGGACTCTGGGGCCAACGTCCTGACTTTC,CASNQDSGANVLTF
TRBD2,-,TRBJ2-7,16,TRBV24-1,TGTGCCACCAGTGACTCTGGACTAGCGGGCCCCTACGAGCAGTACTTC,CATSDSGLAGPYEQYF
-,-,TRBJ2-3,16,TRBV6-4,TGTGCCAGCAGTGACGTCGTGGGCGCTAGCACAGATACGCAGTATTTT,CASSDVVGASTDTQYF
TRBD1,-,TRBJ2-3,16,TRBV4-1,TGCGCCAGCAGCGAAAGAATGGGACAGGGTAAAGATACGCAGTATTTT,CASSERMGQGKDTQYF
-,-,TRBJ2-7,13,TRBV6-5,TGTGCCAGCGGGGACGGCCAATACTACGAGCAGTACTTC,CASGDGQYYEQYF
-,-,TRBJ2-2,16,TRBV19,TGTGCCAGTAGTTTTCGGGGGGCAATCAACACCGGGGAGCTGTTTTTT,CASSFRGAINTGELFF
-,-,TRBJ1-6,14,TRBV9,TGTGCCAGCAGCGTAGGACCCGAAGGTTCACCCCTCCACTTT,CASSVGPEGSPLHF
TRBD1,-,TRBJ1-1,14,TRBV7-8,TGTGCCAGCAGCTTAGCCAGGGGGAGGACTGAAGCTTTCTTT,CASSLARGRTEAFF
TRBD1,-,TRBJ2-7,20,TRBV19,TGTGCCAGTAGTAACCGAATGCCGGGACAGGGGGCGCGGCTCTCCTACGAGCAGTACTTC,CASSNRMPGQGARLSYEQYF
-,-,TRBJ1-2,11,TRBV10-3,TGTGCCATCAGTGAGGGGACTGGCTACACCTTC,CAISEGTGYTF
TRBD1,-,TRBJ2-7,17,TRBV24-1,TGTGCCACCAGTGTAAATGTCCAGGGGGCCCACTTCTACGAGCAGTACTTC,CATSVNVQGAHFYEQYF
-,-,TRBJ1-6,13,TRBV5-6,TGTGCCAGCAGCTTGGCTAGCGGCTCACCCCTCCACTTT,CASSLASGSPLHF
-,-,TRBJ2-7,15,TRBV4-3,TGCGCCAGCAGCCAAGAGGAGGGGGAGGTCTACGAGCAGTACTTC,CASSQEEGEVYEQYF
TRBD2,few,TRBJ2-3,16,TRBV7-2,TGTGCCAGCAGCTTAGCAGCAGCGGGGGGGCAAGATACGCAGTATTTT,CASSLAAAGGQDTQYF
-,-,TRBJ1-1,13,TRBV18,TGTGCCAGCTCATCGGGTCGAAACACTGAAGCTTTCTTT,CASSSGRNTEAFF
TRBD1,-,TRBJ1-5,15,TRBV30,TGTGCCTGGAGCCCGACAGGGTATAGCAATCAGCCCCAGCATTTT,CAWSPTGYSNQPQHF
TRBD1,-,TRBJ2-4,14,TRBV2,TGTGCCAGCAGGGACGACAGGGCCTTAAACATTCAGTACTTC,CASRDDRALNIQYF
-,-,TRBJ2-7,12,TRBV7-9,TGTGCCAGCAGCTTAGGGGACTACGAGCAGTACTTC,CASSLGDYEQYF
TRBD2,-,TRBJ2-2,19,TRBV19,TGTGCCAGTAGTATAGGAGCGGGGGGGCGATACGCGAACACCGGGGAGCTGTTTTTT,CASSIGAGGRYANTGELFF
-,few,TRBJ2-1,14,TRBV4-2,TGTGCCAGCAGCCGTGAAACAGGACAGAATGAGCAGTTCTTC,CASSRETGQNEQFF
-,-,TRBJ1-1,13,TRBV5-8,TGTGCCAGCAGCTTAGCAGGGAGGACGCGAGCTTTCTTT,CASSLAGRTRAFF
TRBD1,-,TRBJ2-3,15,TRBV5-1,TGCGCCAGCAGATCCCGGACAGGTCTCACAGATACGCAGTATTTT,CASRSRTGLTDTQYF
TRBD1,-,TRBJ1-4,14,TRBV7-9,TGTGCCAGCAGTCTAACAGGGGAAAATGAAAAACTGTTTTTT,CASSLTGENEKLFF
-,-,TRBJ2-3,11,TRBV3-1/TRBV3-2,TGTGCCAGCAGCCAAGTAGATACGCAGTATTTT,CASSQVDTQYF
-,-,TRBJ2-1,15,TRBV3-1/TRBV3-2,TGTGCCAGCAGCCGACGGCCCGCCTCCTACAATGAGCAGTTCTTC,CASSRRPASYNEQFF
-,few,TRBJ2-2,13,TRBV19,TGTGCCAGTAGTATTGGACCACCGGGGGAGCTGTTTTTT,CASSIGPPGELFF
TRBD2,-,TRBJ2-7,15,TRBV4-2,TGTGCCAGCAGCCAAGTAGTAGCGGGCTCCTACGAGCAGTACTTC,CASSQVVAGSYEQYF
TRBD2,-,TRBJ2-3,15,TRBV7-2,TGTGCCAGCAGCTTAGGTCCCGACTCGGGGGGTACGCAGTATTTT,CASSLGPDSGGTQYF
-,-,TRBJ1-2,16,TRBV11-2,TGTGCCAGCAGCTCACCCCGGCGGGGGGTTAACTATGGCTACACCTTC,CASSSPRRGVNYGYTF
-,-,TRBJ1-1,13,TRBV18,TGTGCCAGCTCATCGACAGCGAACACTGAAGCTTTCTTT,CASSSTANTEAFF
TRBD2,-,TRBJ2-3,14,TRBV6-4,TGTGCCAGCACGGCGGGGGGAGCTTCAGATACGCAGTATTTT,CASTAGGASDTQYF
-,-,TRBJ2-7,13,TRBV2,TGTGCCAGCAAGGGAGGGGGGGGCTACGAGCAGTACTTC,CASKGGGGYEQYF
-,-,TRBJ1-2,14,TRBV18,TGTGCCAGCTCACCACCCAGTACCAACTATGGCTACACCTTC,CASSPPSTNYGYTF
TRBD1,-,TRBJ1-2,14,TRBV5-6,TGTGCCAGCAGCTCAGGGGGCGCGGGCTATGGCTACACCTTC,CASSSGGAGYGYTF
-,-,TRBJ1-6,14,TRBV18,TGTGCCAGCTCACCACGGGACAATAATTCACCCCTCCACTTT,CASSPRDNNSPLHF
-,-,TRBJ1-3,15,TRBV21-1,TGTGCCAGCAGCTCTCGGGCCTCCTCTGGAAACACCATATATTTT,CASSSRASSGNTIYF
-,-,TRBJ1-1,13,TRBV2,TGTGCCAGCAGAACCGGGGGGGCGGTAGAGGCTTTCTTT,CASRTGGAVEAFF
-,-,TRBJ2-1,12,TRBV3-1/TRBV3-2,TGTGCCAGCAGCCAAGCCTCGATGGAGCAGTTCTTC,CASSQASMEQFF
-,-,TRBJ1-1,12,TRBV10-3,TGTGCCATCAGTGAGTCTAACACTGAAGCTTTCTTT,CAISESNTEAFF
TRBD1,-,TRBJ1-2,14,TRBV27,TGTGCCAGCAGTTTTATGGACAGGAGTGTTGGCTACACCTTC,CASSFMDRSVGYTF
TRBD2,-,TRBJ2-1,16,TRBV19,TGTGCCAGTAGTAGGAGCGATACCATACTAGCGGATGAGCAGTTCTTC,CASSRSDTILADEQFF
-,-,TRBJ2-1,15,TRBV7-9,TGTGCCAGCAGCTTAGTCTCTGGGTTGGGGGATGAGCAGTTCTTC,CASSLVSGLGDEQFF
-,-,TRBJ1-1,11,TRBV18,TGTGCCAGCTCACCAGGGGCGGGAAGGAGATTT,CASSPGAGRRF